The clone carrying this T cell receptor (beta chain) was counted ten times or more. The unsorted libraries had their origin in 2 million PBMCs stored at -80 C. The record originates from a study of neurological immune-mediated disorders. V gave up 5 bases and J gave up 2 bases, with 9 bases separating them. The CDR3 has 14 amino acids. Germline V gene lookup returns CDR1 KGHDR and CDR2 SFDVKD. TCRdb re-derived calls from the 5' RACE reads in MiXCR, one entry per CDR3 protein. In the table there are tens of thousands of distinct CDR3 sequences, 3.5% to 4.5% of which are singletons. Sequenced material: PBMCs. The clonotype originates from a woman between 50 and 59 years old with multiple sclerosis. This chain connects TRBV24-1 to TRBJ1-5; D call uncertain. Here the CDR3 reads CATSAGSGNQPQHF. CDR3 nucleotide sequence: TGTGCCACCAGTGCGGGGTCCGGCAATCAGCCCCAGCATTTT.